This T cell receptor (beta chain) was identified during a study of CD8 T cells in Susac syndrome. General observations from the study: The study's TCR sequencing and HLA analysis drew on a certain number of individuals. That number was acknowledged as relatively small.

On this clonotype itself: No antigen is known for it.

Random hexamers were used to reverse transcribe 0.5 to 1 ug of RNA. It was immunoSEQ multiplex PCR that amplified TCR beta CDR3 across 54 Vbeta and 13 Jbeta. TCRdb used MiXCR to reprocess the immunoSEQ multiplex PCR reads, holding one entry per CDR3 protein. The sample holds roughly 120,000 distinct CDR3 sequences; around 94% are singletons and the top ten take under 0.095%. TCR beta was sequenced from blood CD8+ and CD4+ T cells. Controls were drawn from healthy donors and were matched for age and sex. Trimming removed 3 bases at V and 5 bases at J, with 14 bases between. The germline gives CDR1 DFQATT, CDR2 SNEGSKA (reference sequence). The length of the CDR3 is 14 residues.

The sequencing sample was made of CD4+ T cells from PBMCs. This receptor was obtained from a human donor in good health. The V call is TRBV20-1, the J call TRBJ2-1; D not resolved. CDR3 region: CSASPSNANNEQFF. The CDR3, as DNA: TGCAGTGCTAGTCCCTCAAATGCGAACAATGAGCAGTTCTTC.